This T cell receptor beta chain derives from a study of cytomegalovirus exposure and HLA in healthy donors. Study as a whole: Assignment to the Caucasian-associated ancestry cluster applied to approximately 80% of the 300 to 500 genotyped donors.

General study findings and limits: Presence/absence analysis assumed near-uniform sequencing depth across donors. TCR beta sequences reportedly predicted most subjects' HLA-A and HLA-B alleles accurately.

This CDR3 has 15 residues. The germline V gene encodes CDR1 SGDLS and CDR2 YYNGEE. With V trimmed by 2 bases and J by 5 bases, 5 bases remained unmatched. PCR was performed using 60 Vbeta and 13 Jbeta primers. Libraries were prepared by immunoSEQ multiplex PCR; TCRdb keeps only in-frame clonotypes and omits some of them. The ten top clones account for roughly 2%, within a sample of 150,000 or so clones. In the case of this clone: Its cognate antigen is unknown.

The specimen was PBMCs. The TCR originated in a man aged 30 to 45 in good health and CMV-seronegative. J is TRBJ1-5 and V is TRBV9; TRBD1 aligns across 9 bases. The chain's CDR3 is CASSVGGQGHQPQHF. CDR3 sequence (DNA): TGTGCCAGCAGCGTCGGGGGACAGGGTCATCAGCCCCAGCATTTT.